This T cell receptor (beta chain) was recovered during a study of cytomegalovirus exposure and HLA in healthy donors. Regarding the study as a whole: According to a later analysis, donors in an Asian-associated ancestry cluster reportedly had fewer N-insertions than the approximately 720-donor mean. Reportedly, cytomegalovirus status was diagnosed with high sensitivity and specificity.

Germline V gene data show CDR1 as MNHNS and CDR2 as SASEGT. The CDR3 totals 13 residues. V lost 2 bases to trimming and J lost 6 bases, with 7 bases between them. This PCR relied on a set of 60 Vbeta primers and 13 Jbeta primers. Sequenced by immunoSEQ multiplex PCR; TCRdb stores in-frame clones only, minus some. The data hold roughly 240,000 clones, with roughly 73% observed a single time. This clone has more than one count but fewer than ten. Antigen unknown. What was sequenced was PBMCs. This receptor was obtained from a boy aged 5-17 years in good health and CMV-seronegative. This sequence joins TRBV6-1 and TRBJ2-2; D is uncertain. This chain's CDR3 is CASSESRAGELFF. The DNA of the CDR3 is TGTGCCAGCAGTGAATCCCGGGCCGGGGAGCTGTTTTTT.